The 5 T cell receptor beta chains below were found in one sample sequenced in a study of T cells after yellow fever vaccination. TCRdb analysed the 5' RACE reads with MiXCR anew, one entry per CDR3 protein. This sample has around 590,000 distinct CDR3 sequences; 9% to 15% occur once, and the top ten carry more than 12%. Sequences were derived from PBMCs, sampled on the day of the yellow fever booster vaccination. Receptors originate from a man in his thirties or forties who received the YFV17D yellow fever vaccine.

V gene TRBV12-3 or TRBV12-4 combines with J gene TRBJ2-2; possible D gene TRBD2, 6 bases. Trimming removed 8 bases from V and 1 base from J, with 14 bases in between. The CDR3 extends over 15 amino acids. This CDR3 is CASRGSHKNTGELFF. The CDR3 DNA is TGTGCCAGCCGGGGGTCCCACAAGAACACCGGGGAGCTGTTTTTT.

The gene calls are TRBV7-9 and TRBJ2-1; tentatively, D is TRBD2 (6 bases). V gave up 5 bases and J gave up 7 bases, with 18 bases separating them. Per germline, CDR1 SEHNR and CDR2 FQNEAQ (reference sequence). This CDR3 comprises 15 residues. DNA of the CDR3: TGTGCCAGCAGCCAGACTAGTGGGGTCATAAATGAGCAGTTCTTC. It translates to CASSQTSGVINEQFF.

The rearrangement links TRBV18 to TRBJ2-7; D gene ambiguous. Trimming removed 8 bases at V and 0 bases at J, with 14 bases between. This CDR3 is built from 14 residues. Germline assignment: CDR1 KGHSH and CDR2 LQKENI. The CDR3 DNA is TGTGCCAGCGTTAAAGAAGGACCCTCCTACGAGCAGTACTTC. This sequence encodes CASVKEGPSYEQYF.

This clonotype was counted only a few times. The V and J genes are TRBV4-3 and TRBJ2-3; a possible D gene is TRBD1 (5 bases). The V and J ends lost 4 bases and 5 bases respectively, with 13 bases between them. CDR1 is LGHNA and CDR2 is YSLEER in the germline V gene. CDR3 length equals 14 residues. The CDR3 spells CASSRREFGDTQYF. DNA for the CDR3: TGCGCCAGCAGCCGCAGGGAATTCGGAGATACGCAGTATTTT.

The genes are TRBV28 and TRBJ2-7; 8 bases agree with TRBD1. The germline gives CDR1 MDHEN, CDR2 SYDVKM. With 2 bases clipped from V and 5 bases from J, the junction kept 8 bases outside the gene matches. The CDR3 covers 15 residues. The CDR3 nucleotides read TGTGCCAGCAGTTTAAGCCCAGGGGGCCAGGACGAGCAGTACTTC. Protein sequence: CASSLSPGGQDEQYF.